A single sample gave rise to the 6 T cell receptor beta chains below, sequenced in a study of CD8 T cells in Susac syndrome. RNA, at about 0.5 to 1 ug, was reverse transcribed with random hexamers. Using its own MiXCR run on the immunoSEQ multiplex PCR reads, TCRdb lists one record per CDR3 protein. The sample has hundreds of thousands of distinct CDR3 sequences; around 93% are singletons. The sample was CD4+ T cells from PBMCs. Receptors were obtained from a human donor with Susac syndrome.

The chain links TRBV20-1 to TRBJ1-1; D not resolved. Trimming left V 0 bases short and J 0 bases short, with 14 bases between. CDR1 is DFQATT and CDR2 is SNEGSKA in the germline V gene (reference sequence). The CDR3 is made up of 16 amino acids. The chain's CDR3 is CSARDRVRLLNTEAFF. For the CDR3, the DNA is TGCAGTGCTAGAGATCGGGTACGACTGCTGAACACTGAAGCTTTCTTT.

The rearrangement uses TRBV4-3 and TRBJ1-2; D perhaps matches TRBD1 (6 bases). The CDR3 is 15 amino acids. V shed 6 bases and J shed 0 bases, with 14 bases lying between them. The germline V gene encodes CDR1 LGHNA and CDR2 YSLEER. The CDR3 reads CASSPDSTTNYGYTF. The CDR3 DNA is TGCGCCAGCAGTCCGGACAGTACTACTAACTATGGCTACACCTTC.

CDR3 residues: CASSLAGGDTGNEQYF. The CDR3 nucleotides are TGTGCCAGCAGTTTAGCGGGGGGGGATACGGGTAACGAGCAGTACTTC. V is TRBV6-6 and J is TRBJ2-7, with TRBD2 matching 11 bases. V gave up 4 bases and J gave up 5 bases; unmatched junction bases: 10. The CDR3 consists of 16 residues. Per the germline V gene, CDR1 is MNHNY and CDR2 is SVGAGI (reference sequence).

This sequence joins TRBV5-1 and TRBJ1-6; 8 bases are a match to TRBD1. CDR1 SGHRS and CDR2 YFSETQ come from the germline V gene. The CDR3 contains 15 residues. The V gene end was trimmed by 4 bases and the J gene end by 6 bases; junction bases not matched to a gene: 6. The CDR3 protein is CASSEGQGTNSPLHF. The CDR3 nucleotides are TGCGCCAGCAGCGAAGGACAGGGAACTAATTCACCCCTCCACTTT.

The gene calls are TRBV6-5 and TRBJ2-7; D is ambiguous. Trimming removed 2 bases from V and 3 bases from J, with 14 bases in between. Looked up from germline, CDR1 is MNHEY and CDR2 is SVGAGI. The CDR3 sequence is 15 residues long. The CDR3: CASSYQPGRLYEQYF. CDR3 nucleotide sequence: TGTGCCAGCAGTTACCAGCCAGGAAGACTCTACGAGCAGTACTTC.

The J gene is TRBJ2-1, the V gene TRBV3-1; D is unresolved. This CDR3 comprises 13 residues. V was cut by 4 bases and J by 4 bases, with 8 bases left in between. Germline V gene data show CDR1 as LGHDT and CDR2 as YNNKEL (reference sequence). CDR3 coding DNA: TGTGCCAGCAGCCCTTATGTGTACAATGAGCAGTTCTTC. Amino acids: CASSPYVYNEQFF.